This T cell receptor beta chain appears in the sequencing data of a study of CD8 T cells in ankylosing spondylitis. This clonotype was detected ten times or more. The antigen is unknown. Study results and caveats: It appeared that ankylosing spondylitis blood was characterized by a TCR beta motif of fewer than 10 highly homologous variants. Disease-linked clones were found to be CD8+ and relatively rare in peripheral blood. Disease-linked clones reportedly concentrated significantly in matched ankylosing spondylitis synovial fluid.

Quantitative 5'-RACE was performed with molecular barcodes, and it yielded the TCR beta libraries. One entry per CDR3 protein results from TCRdb running MiXCR on the 5' RACE reads. The repertoire consists of a few hundred thousand distinct CDR3 sequences, with 10% to 13% occurring once and the leading ten covering roughly 23%. Germline CDR1 LNHNV, CDR2 YYDKDF (reference sequence). There are 14 residues in the CDR3. V was shortened by 0 bases and J by 1 base, with 6 bases between the two germline ends. Sequencing was carried out using blood, either unsorted or a sorted T cell fraction (not recorded which). The chain couples TRBV15 to TRBJ1-2; D unclear. The clonotype originates from a male donor with ankylosing spondylitis or in good health (not recorded which). CDR3 region: CATSREVNNYGYTF. The CDR3 DNA is TGTGCCACCAGCAGAGAAGTCAATAACTATGGCTACACCTTC.